The 9 T cell receptor beta chains reported below all come from one sample, sequenced in a study of blood T cell repertoires in COVID-19. The data were produced by immunoSEQ multiplex PCR, yet TCRdb's version contains in-frame clones alone and is incomplete. The sample includes about 92,000 clones, roughly 80% of them seen just once. Sequencing input: peripheral blood. Every receptor here comes from a man between 50 and 59 years old who had recovered from COVID-19.

The gene calls are TRBV7-6 and TRBJ2-1; 7 bases map to TRBD1. V shed 5 bases, J shed 4 bases, and the junction held 14 bases outside the gene matches. The germline gives CDR1 SGHVS, CDR2 FNYEAQ. CDR3 size: 17 residues. This chain's CDR3 is CASSPLGGQNSYNEQFF. The CDR3 DNA reads as TGTGCCAGCAGCCCACTAGGGGGCCAGAATTCTTACAATGAGCAGTTCTTC.

This chain joins TRBV2 and TRBJ2-6; D remains unclear. CDR1 SNHLY and CDR2 FYNNEI come from the germline V gene. Trimming cost V 6 bases and J 0 bases, with 6 bases left between them. The CDR3 sequence is 14 residues long. For the CDR3, the DNA is TGTGCCAGCAGCCAGGACTCTGGGGCCAACGTCCTGACTTTC. Amino acids: CASSQDSGANVLTF.

The rearrangement links TRBV3-1 (or the pseudogene TRBV3-2) to TRBJ2-3; TRBD2 aligns across 8 bases. The CDR3 length is 17 residues. V gave up 0 bases and J gave up 2 bases; unmatched junction bases: 7. Germline V gene sequence: CDR1 LGHDT, CDR2 YNNKEL (reference sequence). The CDR3, as DNA: TGTGCCAGCAGCCAAGATAGCGGGACTTTTCCCACAGATACGCAGTATTTT. Translation gives CASSQDSGTFPTDTQYF.

The rearrangement links TRBV3-1 (or the pseudogene TRBV3-2) to TRBJ2-1, with 16 bases fitting TRBD2. Germline V gene sequence: CDR1 LGHDT, CDR2 YNNKEL (reference sequence). This CDR3 has 17 amino acids. The V and J ends lost 4 bases and 2 bases, in that order; junction bases with no gene match: 2. CDR3 sequence: CASSLGLAGGPYNEQFF. CDR3 DNA sequence: TGTGCCAGCAGCCTGGGACTAGCGGGGGGGCCCTACAATGAGCAGTTCTTC.

This clone was counted once. The chain couples TRBV25-1 to TRBJ1-2; D may be TRBD1 (6 bases). The V end lost 5 bases, the J end lost 7 bases, and 14 bases lay between the germline ends. From germline, CDR1 is MGHDK and CDR2 SYGVNS. The CDR3 consists of 13 residues. CDR3 loop: CASSQGYFSGYTF. CDR3 bases: TGTGCCAGCAGTCAGGGGTACTTTAGTGGCTACACCTTC.

The chain links TRBV30 to TRBJ1-2, with no clear D. Germline lookup yields CDR1 GTSNPN and CDR2 SVGIG (reference sequence). With 0 bases removed from V and 8 bases from J, the gap between germline ends came to 25 bases. The CDR3 has 17 amino acids. The CDR3 sequence is CAWSVQGRRLGWEGYTF. The CDR3 DNA follows: TGTGCCTGGAGTGTACAAGGGCGTAGGCTAGGTTGGGAGGGCTACACCTTC.

The table lists this clone with a count of one. The V call is TRBV5-8, the J call TRBJ1-3; TRBD1 is a possible D gene (5 bases). The CDR3 extends over 14 amino acids. V lost 0 bases to trimming and J lost 4 bases, with 8 bases between them. Germline loops: CDR1 SGHTS, CDR2 YDEGEE. The CDR3: CASSLGHRGNTIYF. The DNA for the CDR3 is TGTGCCAGCAGCTTGGGTCACAGGGGAAACACCATATATTTT. Full variable domain (remainder filled in from reference TRBV5-8 and TRBJ1-3): EAGVTQSPTHLIKTRGQQATLRCSPISGHTSVYWYQQALGLGLQFLLWYDEGEERNRGNFPPRFSGRQFPNYSSELNVNALELEDSALYLCASSLGHRGNTIYFGEGSWLTVV.

This clone was counted only a few times. This chain connects TRBV7-3 to TRBJ1-1; D uncertain. Germline loops: CDR1 SGHTA, CDR2 FQGTGA. V was shortened by 6 bases and J by 1 base, with 9 bases between the two germline ends. This CDR3 is 13 amino acids long. The CDR3 coding sequence is TGTGCCAGCAGTATGACAAGGAACACTGAAGCTTTCTTT. As protein: CASSMTRNTEAFF.

The rearrangement joins TRBV5-1 to TRBJ2-2; D is possibly TRBD2 (7 bases). The CDR3 contains 15 residues. Germline V CDR1 and CDR2: SGHRS, YFSETQ. V lost 3 bases and J lost 7, with 16 bases in between. The CDR3 here is CASSSPGGAVGELFF. CDR3 nucleotides: TGCGCCAGCAGCTCCCCGGGGGGCGCGGTCGGGGAGCTGTTTTTT.